This TCR beta chain was obtained from a study of blood T cell repertoires in COVID-19. Study context: The United States, Italy and Spain supplied acute and convalescent COVID-19 samples. PBMCs, B-cell-depleted T cells, or T cells provided the cDNA or gDNA that made up the material.

There are 15 residues in the CDR3. Trimming took 4 bases from V and 2 from J; bases not matched to a gene: 4. Germline-derived CDR1 and CDR2 are SNHLY and FYNNEI. Original data processing: Cell counts per sample came from amplifying reference gene primers. Libraries were prepared by immunoSEQ multiplex PCR; TCRdb keeps only in-frame clonotypes and omits some of them. The V and J calls and clone size were taken over from that table, and D and trimming were inferred from the DNA. This sample carries 86,000 or so clones, approximately 86% of them seen once, and the ten largest clones take 4.9%. V usage is TRBV2 and J usage is TRBJ2-5, with 10 bases identical to TRBD2. This TCR was recovered from a man aged 45-65 years with active or convalescent COVID-19. The sample consisted of peripheral blood. CDR3 sequence: CASSAQRGGQETQYF. The CDR3 DNA is TGTGCCAGCAGTGCACAGCGGGGGGGACAAGAGACCCAGTACTTC.